The T cell receptor beta chain under discussion was sequenced for a study of blood T cell repertoires in COVID-19. For the study at large: Donors in the United States, Italy and Spain gave samples during acute or convalescent COVID-19. The cDNA or gDNA used as material had been derived from T cells, B-cell-depleted T cells, or PBMCs.

How the authors handled the data: Scientists estimated how many nucleated cells there were by amplifying reference gene primers. Method: immunoSEQ multiplex PCR; TCRdb's copy keeps in-frame clones and lacks some. V and J calls and clone size are those listed in that table; D and trimming were worked out from the DNA. The data hold over 90,000 clones, with approximately 81% observed a single time. Germline CDR1 reads LNHDA; CDR2 reads SQIVND (reference sequence). The CDR3 contains 15 residues. Trimming took off 6 bases at V and 0 bases at J, with 14 bases between the two ends. The rearrangement joins TRBV19 to TRBJ1-1; a weak D match, TRBD1 (5 bases). Material: peripheral blood. The source of this sequence is a man at least 80 years old with active or convalescent COVID-19. CDR3 residues: CASSPGGGMNTEAFF. The CDR3 coding sequence is TGTGCCAGTAGCCCAGGCGGGGGAATGAACACTGAAGCTTTCTTT.